The entry below gives a single T cell receptor (beta chain) sequence along with its context. There are a few counts of this clone. What this receptor recognizes is not known. No much larger clone exists at a distance of one base, and base qualities are not known. CDR1 and CDR2 were assigned from the germline V gene (reference sequence) as SEHNR and FQNEAQ. Trimming removed 5 bases from V and 4 bases from J, leaving 17 bases between the germline ends. Inclusive of the bounding cysteine and phenylalanine, the CDR3 is 15 residues long. The read is trimmed to its CDR3 DNA, 45 bases read in frame from base 1. This sample was included in a study of blood T cell repertoires in COVID-19 (dated by TCRdb to about 2020). In the study overall: Samples covering the acute and convalescent phases of COVID-19 were provided by collaborators in the United States, Italy and Spain. The material from the prospective study consisted of cDNA or gDNA derived from T cells, B-cell-depleted T cells, or PBMCs. The dataset comprised deeply sampled blood TCRbeta repertoires from subjects exposed to, actively infected with, or recovered from COVID-19. A freely available public database, intended as a resource for researchers studying the immune response to SARS-CoV-2, is where the repertoires were released. The samples were drawn from two sources: the first 160 participants of the ongoing ImmuneRACE study, and 950 to 1,500 subjects contributed by 6 global collaborators. Nearly every sample came with metadata listing a de-identified subject ID, COVID-19 status, age in years and sex. Where HLA class I and class II types were available, the types were taken from metadata supplied by the sample provider, not from assay-based typing. The study at large found these results: The amount of clinical and demographic metadata varied by source and participant and was provided uncurated.

TCRbeta CDR3 regions were amplified from genomic DNA by means of the immunoSEQ Assay, a bias-controlled multiplex PCR. The paper's data handling went like this. The number of nucleated cells in each sample was estimated by amplification of reference gene primers within the assay. To quantify the absolute abundance of each unique TCRbeta CDR3 rearrangement, sequence reads were collapsed and filtered. For each sample, productive Simpson clonality was calculated as the square root of Simpson's diversity index over productive rearrangements. What TCRdb holds here is the immuneACCESS table cut down to in-frame rearrangements. Part of the clones is not present; checked against another copy, under half of the missing clones reflect an unresolved V gene, and the others are unexplained. Clonal size and the V and J genes are those of that table, whereas D and trimming came from the DNA. The sample table records around 97,000 clones; around 80% of these occur just once. Over 9.5% of the sample is held by the ten biggest clonotypes.

The collaborating institutions used their own protocols to collect whole blood in K2EDTA tubes. For TCRbeta analysis, collaborator samples were shipped as frozen whole blood, as isolated PBMCs, or as DNA extracted from either sample type. Recombination joined TRBV7-9 with TRBJ1-1, with the D gene call left open. The sequence was obtained from a man in his 70s with acute or convalescent COVID-19. What was sequenced was peripheral blood. The sequenced DNA: TGTGCCAGCAGCCCTAAAGGATCCCGGAGCACTGAAGCTTTCTTT. Its product reads: CASSPKGSRSTEAFF.